This T cell receptor (beta chain) was found in a study of blood T cell repertoires in COVID-19. Study at large: Acute-phase and convalescent COVID-19 samples originated in the United States, Italy and Spain.

V shed 1 base and J 5 bases; nucleotides not matched to a gene: 7. The CDR3 contains 15 residues. Germline CDR1 reads MDHEN; CDR2 reads SYDVKM. Profiled with immunoSEQ multiplex PCR; TCRdb holds only in-frame clones, not every one. The data hold about 220,000 clones, with 80% to 85% observed a single time. This receptor was identified in a woman aged 70 to 79 with COVID-19, enrolled during active disease. What was sequenced was peripheral blood. The gene calls are TRBV28 and TRBJ1-1, with 7 bases lining up with TRBD1. The CDR3 region is CASSLLPPGGTEAFF. The CDR3 DNA follows: TGTGCCAGCAGTTTATTGCCCCCAGGGGGGACTGAAGCTTTCTTT.